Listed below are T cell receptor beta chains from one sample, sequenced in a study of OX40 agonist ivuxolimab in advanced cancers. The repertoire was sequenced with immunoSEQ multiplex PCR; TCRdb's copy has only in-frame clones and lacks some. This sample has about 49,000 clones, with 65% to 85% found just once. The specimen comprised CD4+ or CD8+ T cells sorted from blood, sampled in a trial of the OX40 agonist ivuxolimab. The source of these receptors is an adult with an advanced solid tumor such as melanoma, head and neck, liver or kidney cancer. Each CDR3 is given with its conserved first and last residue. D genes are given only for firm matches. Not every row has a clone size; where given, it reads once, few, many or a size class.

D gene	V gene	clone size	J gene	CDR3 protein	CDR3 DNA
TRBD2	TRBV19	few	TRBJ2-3	CASSPRSGIGSDTQYF	TGTGCCAGTAGTCCCCGTAGCGGGATAGGGTCAGATACGCAGTATTTT
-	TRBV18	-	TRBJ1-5	CASSPRGDSNQPQHF	TGTGCCAGCTCACCACGAGGGGATAGCAATCAGCCCCAGCATTTT
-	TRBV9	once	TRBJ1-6	CASSVGEGDNSPLHF	TGTGCCAGCAGCGTAGGAGAGGGGGATAATTCACCCCTCCACTTT
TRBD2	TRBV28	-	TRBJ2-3	CASRNRLAGARDTQYF	TGTGCCAGCAGAAACCGACTAGCGGGAGCCAGAGATACGCAGTATTTT
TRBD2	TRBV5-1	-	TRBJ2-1	CASSGGLANYNEQFF	TGCGCCAGCAGCGGGGGACTAGCGAACTACAATGAGCAGTTCTTC
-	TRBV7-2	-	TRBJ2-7	CASSLFIQGPYEQYF	TGTGCCAGCAGCTTATTTATCCAGGGGCCCTACGAGCAGTACTTC
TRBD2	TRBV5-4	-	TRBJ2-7	CASSLGTSGSIYEQYF	TGTGCCAGCAGCCTGGGGACTAGCGGGAGTATCTACGAGCAGTACTTC
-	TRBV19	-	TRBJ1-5	CASSAQLGQPQHF	TGTGCCAGTAGTGCACAACTGGGACAGCCCCAGCATTTT
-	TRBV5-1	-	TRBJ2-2	CASRPLGGYNTGELFF	TGCGCCAGCAGGCCACTCGGCGGATATAACACCGGGGAGCTGTTTTTT
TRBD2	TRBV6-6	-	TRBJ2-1	CASSPFLADNEQFF	TGTGCCAGCAGTCCCTTTCTAGCGGACAATGAGCAGTTCTTC
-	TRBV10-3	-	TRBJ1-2	CASERQSRVGYTF	TGTGCCAGTGAACGGCAGTCCCGTGTCGGCTACACCTTC
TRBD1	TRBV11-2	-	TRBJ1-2	CASSITGTGRTGYTF	TGTGCCAGCAGCATTACCGGGACAGGGAGAACTGGCTACACCTTC
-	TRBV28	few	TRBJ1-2	CASGDYGYTF	TGTGCCAGCGGTGACTATGGCTACACCTTC
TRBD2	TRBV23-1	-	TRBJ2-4	CASSQSGGLAGSLTKNIQYF	TGCGCCAGCAGTCAATCGGGGGGACTAGCGGGATCCCTAACCAAAAACATTCAGTACTTC
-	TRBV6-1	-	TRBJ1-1	CASTLGGGPTEAFF	TGTGCCAGCACCCTAGGGGGGGGTCCCACTGAAGCTTTCTTT
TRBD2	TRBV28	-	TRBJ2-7	CASSSSGRARNEQYF	TGTGCCAGCAGTTCGAGCGGGAGGGCCCGGAACGAGCAGTACTTC
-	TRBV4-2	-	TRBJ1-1	CASSQQLLNTEAFF	TGTGCCAGCAGCCAGCAACTATTGAACACTGAAGCTTTCTTT
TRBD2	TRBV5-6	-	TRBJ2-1	CASSLRGLVSSYNEQFF	TGTGCCAGCAGCTTGCGGGGACTAGTAAGCTCCTACAATGAGCAGTTCTTC
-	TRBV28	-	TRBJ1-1	CASRGRTTRPEAFF	TGTGCCAGCAGGGGGCGGACAACGAGACCTGAAGCTTTCTTT
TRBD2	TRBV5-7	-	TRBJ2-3	CASSFSGSFQGYTQYF	TGTGCCAGCAGCTTTAGCGGGAGTTTCCAGGGGTATACGCAGTATTTT
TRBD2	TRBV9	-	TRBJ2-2	CASSVRASGSRTTGELFF	TGTGCCAGCAGCGTAAGGGCTAGCGGGAGCCGAACAACCGGGGAGCTGTTTTTT
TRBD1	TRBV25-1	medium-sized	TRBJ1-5	CASSDGRAGGDQPQHF	TGTGCCAGCAGTGATGGAAGGGCAGGGGGAGATCAGCCCCAGCATTTT
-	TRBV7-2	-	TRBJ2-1	CASSLAQGWRGNEQFF	TGTGCCAGCAGCTTAGCACAGGGATGGAGGGGTAATGAGCAGTTCTTC